This TCR beta chain was documented in a study of T cell responses to AZD1222 COVID-19 vaccine. Data came from immunoSEQ multiplex PCR; TCRdb stores just in-frame clones and leaves some out. This sample carries 120,000 to 150,000 clones, roughly nine tenths of them seen once, and the ten largest clones take roughly 1.5%. Study-level points and caveats: Donors, mostly white British, included more females; clonal diversity was possibly underestimated. At baseline, seropositivity was found in only a handful of AZD1222 recipients. Reports indicate that nearly half of spike-specific TCRs are directed at unmutated variant regions.

Losses at the gene ends were 1 base for V and 6 bases for J; bases not matched to a gene: 7. Germline assignment: CDR1 SGHRS and CDR2 YFSETQ. CDR3 length equals 17 residues. A note on this clone: Its specificity is unknown.

This sequence originates from an adult who received the AZD1222 COVID-19 vaccine. V and J are TRBV5-1 and TRBJ2-1, with 13 bases that match TRBD2. The input for sequencing was peripheral blood, taken 28 days after the second AZD1222 dose. The CDR3 is CASSLYPRTSGSNEQFF. The CDR3, as DNA: TGCGCCAGCAGCTTGTATCCCAGGACTAGCGGGAGCAATGAGCAGTTCTTC. The entire variable domain, with the rest obtained from reference TRBV5-1 and TRBJ2-1, is as follows: KAGVTQTPRYLIKTRGQQVTLSCSPISGHRSVSWYQQTPGQGLQFLFEYFSETQRNKGNFPGRFSGRQFSNSRSEMNVSTLELGDSALYLCASSLYPRTSGSNEQFFGPGTRLTVL.